This T cell receptor beta chain was sequenced in a study of identical twins' blood T cells. This clonotype was seen repeatedly, ten times or more. This CDR3 region has 15 residues. V dropped 3 bases and J dropped 0 bases, with 9 bases sitting between them. Germline lookup yields CDR1 SGHAT and CDR2 FQNNGV. TCRdb re-called the 5' RACE reads with MiXCR, one entry per CDR3 protein. The sample contains 350,000 to 450,000 distinct CDR3 sequences, under 30% of which appear only once. The clonotype comes from a woman aged 18 to 55 in good health. This chain uses TRBV11-2 with TRBJ1-3; D remains unclear. The sequencing input was PBMCs. CDR3 bases: TGTGCCAGCAGCTTTTCGACGGGCTCTGGAAACACCATATATTTT. Amino acids: CASSFSTGSGNTIYF.